Listed below are T cell receptor beta chains from one sample, sequenced in a study of T cell responses to AZD1222 COVID-19 vaccine. This table comes from immunoSEQ multiplex PCR, and its TCRdb copy is limited to in-frame clones, with some not included. This table has 110,000 to 150,000 clones, roughly 89% appearing once. This sample comprised peripheral blood, obtained on day 0 of AZD1222 vaccination. These receptors all come from an adult in good health. CDR3s include the opening cysteine and the closing phenylalanine or tryptophan. Fields, in order: clone size, J gene, D gene, V gene, CDR3 protein, CDR3 DNA. D genes are given only for firm matches. A row's size may be missing; if present it is once, few, many or a size class.

abundance: .
j_gene: TRBJ1-5
d_gene: .
v_gene: TRBV19
CDR3aa: CASTLQLRGSPQHF
CDR3nt: TGTGCCAGTACCCTACAGCTTCGAGGCTCGCCCCAGCATTTT

abundance: .
j_gene: TRBJ2-3
d_gene: TRBD1
v_gene: TRBV5-1
CDR3aa: CASSLPQGTDTQYF
CDR3nt: TGCGCCAGCAGCTTACCACAGGGGACAGATACGCAGTATTTT

abundance: .
j_gene: TRBJ2-5
d_gene: .
v_gene: TRBV21-1
CDR3aa: CASSKVRGTSDSGEETQYF
CDR3nt: TGTGCCAGCAGCAAAGTGCGGGGGACTAGCGATAGTGGGGAAGAGACCCAGTACTTC

abundance: .
j_gene: TRBJ2-1
d_gene: .
v_gene: TRBV7-2
CDR3aa: CASSPWGGLSGEQFF
CDR3nt: TGTGCCAGCAGCCCCTGGGGGGGCCTGTCGGGTGAGCAGTTCTTC

abundance: .
j_gene: TRBJ2-1
d_gene: TRBD2
v_gene: TRBV5-1
CDR3aa: CASSLVGTSGRPGSHNEQFF
CDR3nt: TGCGCCAGCAGCTTGGTTGGGACTAGCGGGAGGCCTGGGTCCCACAATGAGCAGTTCTTC

abundance: .
j_gene: TRBJ2-5
d_gene: TRBD2
v_gene: TRBV10-1
CDR3aa: CASRARGQETQYF
CDR3nt: TGCGCCAGCAGAGCGCGGGGGCAAGAGACCCAGTACTTC

abundance: .
j_gene: TRBJ2-7
d_gene: .
v_gene: TRBV18
CDR3aa: CASSQSPPGWWDLAQYEQYF
CDR3nt: TGTGCCAGCTCACAATCTCCCCCAGGGTGGTGGGATCTGGCGCAATACGAGCAGTACTTC

abundance: .
j_gene: TRBJ2-7
d_gene: TRBD2
v_gene: TRBV11-2
CDR3aa: CASRAGGGIRKQYF
CDR3nt: TGTGCCAGCAGGGCCGGGGGGGGCATTCGGAAGCAGTACTTC

abundance: .
j_gene: TRBJ1-3
d_gene: .
v_gene: TRBV7-9
CDR3aa: CASSLGGPSGNTIYF
CDR3nt: TGTGCCAGCAGCTTAGGGGGGCCCTCTGGAAACACCATATATTTT

abundance: .
j_gene: TRBJ1-2
d_gene: .
v_gene: TRBV28
CDR3aa: CASSPGLAYGYTF
CDR3nt: TGTGCCAGCAGCCCTGGACTGGCTTATGGCTACACCTTC

abundance: .
j_gene: TRBJ1-1
d_gene: .
v_gene: TRBV15
CDR3aa: CAPGRQLTEAFF
CDR3nt: TGTGCCCCGGGACGGCAATTGACTGAAGCTTTCTTT

abundance: .
j_gene: TRBJ2-7
d_gene: .
v_gene: TRBV18
CDR3aa: CASSSLSYEQYF
CDR3nt: TGTGCCAGCTCATCCCTTTCCTACGAGCAGTACTTC

abundance: .
j_gene: TRBJ2-7
d_gene: .
v_gene: TRBV11-2
CDR3aa: CASSLVAHLAYEQYF
CDR3nt: TGTGCCAGCAGCTTAGTAGCGCACCTTGCCTACGAGCAGTACTTC

abundance: .
j_gene: TRBJ1-5
d_gene: .
v_gene: TRBV6-5
CDR3aa: CASSYAEGRWPQHF
CDR3nt: TGTGCCAGCAGTTACGCAGAGGGGCGCTGGCCCCAGCATTTT

abundance: .
j_gene: TRBJ1-2
d_gene: .
v_gene: TRBV7-9
CDR3aa: CASSPDRSYGYTF
CDR3nt: TGTGCCAGCAGCCCGGACAGAAGCTATGGCTACACCTTC

abundance: .
j_gene: TRBJ2-5
d_gene: .
v_gene: TRBV7-8
CDR3aa: CASSLNRPGTQYF
CDR3nt: TGTGCCAGCAGCTTAAACAGACCCGGGACCCAGTACTTC

abundance: .
j_gene: TRBJ2-5
d_gene: TRBD2
v_gene: TRBV20-1
CDR3aa: CSASMISGSGETQYF
CDR3nt: TGCAGTGCTAGTATGATTAGCGGGAGTGGAGAGACCCAGTACTTC

abundance: .
j_gene: TRBJ1-2
d_gene: .
v_gene: TRBV25-1
CDR3aa: CASLQGLYGYTF
CDR3nt: TGTGCCAGCCTACAGGGACTCTATGGCTACACCTTC

abundance: .
j_gene: TRBJ2-7
d_gene: .
v_gene: TRBV3-1/TRBV3-2
CDR3aa: CASSQVSSYEQYF
CDR3nt: TGTGCCAGCAGCCAAGTTTCGTCCTACGAGCAGTACTTC

abundance: few
j_gene: TRBJ2-5
d_gene: .
v_gene: TRBV10-3
CDR3aa: CAISERGGGETQYF
CDR3nt: TGTGCCATCAGTGAACGCGGAGGGGGGGAGACCCAGTACTTC

abundance: .
j_gene: TRBJ2-7
d_gene: TRBD2
v_gene: TRBV27
CDR3aa: CASSGSGGNYEQYF
CDR3nt: TGTGCCAGCAGTGGGTCGGGAGGAAACTACGAGCAGTACTTC

abundance: .
j_gene: TRBJ1-5
d_gene: TRBD1
v_gene: TRBV28
CDR3aa: CASLDRGNQPQHF
CDR3nt: TGTGCCAGCTTAGACAGGGGGAATCAGCCCCAGCATTTT

abundance: .
j_gene: TRBJ2-2
d_gene: .
v_gene: TRBV4-3
CDR3aa: CASSQYARLRPGELFF
CDR3nt: TGCGCCAGCAGCCAGTACGCCAGATTAAGGCCCGGGGAGCTGTTTTTT

abundance: .
j_gene: TRBJ1-5
d_gene: .
v_gene: TRBV4-1
CDR3aa: CASSQDQGAAQPQHF
CDR3nt: TGCGCCAGCAGCCAAGACCAGGGCGCAGCTCAGCCCCAGCATTTT

abundance: few
j_gene: TRBJ1-1
d_gene: .
v_gene: TRBV6-2/TRBV6-3
CDR3aa: CASSTGGGTEAFF
CDR3nt: TGTGCCAGCAGTACCGGGGGGGGCACTGAAGCTTTCTTT

abundance: .
j_gene: TRBJ2-7
d_gene: .
v_gene: TRBV27
CDR3aa: CASRGTGTIGEQYF
CDR3nt: TGTGCCAGCAGAGGCACAGGGACTATAGGGGAGCAGTACTTC

abundance: once
j_gene: TRBJ2-3
d_gene: TRBD2
v_gene: TRBV19
CDR3aa: CASASGMGTDTQYF
CDR3nt: TGTGCCAGTGCTAGCGGGATGGGCACAGATACGCAGTATTTT

abundance: .
j_gene: TRBJ1-5
d_gene: TRBD1
v_gene: TRBV30
CDR3aa: CAWDTGADQPQHF
CDR3nt: TGTGCCTGGGATACAGGGGCAGATCAGCCCCAGCATTTT

abundance: .
j_gene: TRBJ1-2
d_gene: TRBD1
v_gene: TRBV24-1
CDR3aa: CATSDPQDRAYGYTF
CDR3nt: TGTGCCACCAGTGATCCCCAGGACAGGGCCTATGGCTACACCTTC

abundance: .
j_gene: TRBJ2-1
d_gene: TRBD2
v_gene: TRBV7-6
CDR3aa: CASSLAGGDYNEQFF
CDR3nt: TGTGCCAGCAGCTTAGCGGGAGGGGACTACAATGAGCAGTTCTTC